Detailed here is one T cell receptor (beta chain). This sample was taken from a study of T cell responses to AZD1222 COVID-19 vaccine. V was shortened by 2 bases and J by 7 bases, with 12 bases between the two germline ends. This CDR3 has 15 residues. The V gene's germline CDR1 is ENHRY and CDR2 SYGVKD. The assay was immunoSEQ multiplex PCR, and TCRdb's table has in-frame clones only and misses some. The sample contains around 120,000 clones, 85% to 95% of which appear only once. The sequenced sample was peripheral blood, obtained 28 days after the second AZD1222 dose. The clonotype comes from an adult who received the AZD1222 COVID-19 vaccine. The rearrangement joins TRBV10-3 to TRBJ1-6; D not certain. The CDR3 DNA reads TGTGCCATCAGTGAGATCGGCAGCGGGAATTCACCCCTCCACTTT. This encodes CAISEIGSGNSPLHF.